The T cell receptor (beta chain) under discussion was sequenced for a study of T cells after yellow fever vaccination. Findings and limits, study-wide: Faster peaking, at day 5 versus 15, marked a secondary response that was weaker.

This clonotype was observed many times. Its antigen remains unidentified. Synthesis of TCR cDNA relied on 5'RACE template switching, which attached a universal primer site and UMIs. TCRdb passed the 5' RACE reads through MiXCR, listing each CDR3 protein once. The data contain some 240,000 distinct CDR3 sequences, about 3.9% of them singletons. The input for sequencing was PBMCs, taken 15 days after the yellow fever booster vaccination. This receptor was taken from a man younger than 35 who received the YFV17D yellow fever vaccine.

The CDR3 is CASSPQRGRFAGELFF. The CDR3 DNA sequence: TGCGCCAGCAGCCCCCAGAGGGGGCGGTTCGCCGGGGAGCTGTTTTTT. The rearrangement joins TRBV5-1 to TRBJ2-2, with 7 positions matching TRBD1. CDR1 is SGHRS and CDR2 is YFSETQ in the germline V gene. V lost 4 bases to trimming and J lost 6 bases; unmatched junction nucleotides: 12. There are 16 residues in the CDR3.